This TCR beta chain was obtained from a study of shared clonotypes between healthy human individuals (dated by TCRdb to about 2020). Turning to the overall study: The cohort comprised a couple of women and a few men aged 18 to 49 years. For each donor, CD4 naive and CD4 memory were each run on three plates, CD8 naive on two plates, and CD8 memory on one plate. Blood TCR repertoires of roughly 5 healthy adults were deeply sequenced to estimate repertoire size and the extent of clonotype sharing between individuals. To increase sequencing depth and limit assay-specific biases, TCR repertoire library preparation and sequencing were carried out by different laboratories using diverse techniques. Each donor's leukapheresis produced roughly between about 0.8 and 8.9 billion PBMCs.

Healthy HIV-negative adults with no recently reported acute infections or vaccinations were included as donors. Only Caucasian adults living in Nashville, Tennessee, USA were represented among the donors. CD4+ T cells were enriched by magnetic negative selection; naive cells were then positively selected on CD45RA, and the negative fraction formed the memory subset. Blood was obtained by leukapheresis, after which PBMCs were separated by Ficoll-Histopaque density gradient centrifugation and cryopreserved in liquid nitrogen vapor phase. Analytical flow cytometry was used to check the purity and quantity of each magnetically sorted T cell population. Genomic DNA was isolated from each sorted fraction and quantified by UV absorbance on a Nanodrop 2000c. Notes on this clone: Its antigen specificity is not known. No base-level quality is on record; no much larger clone is a single base apart.

TCR CDR3 regions were amplified from genomic DNA by multiplex PCR using the deep immunoSEQ assay. Genomic DNA extracted from each cell subset was distributed evenly over all wells of several immunoSEQ 96-well plates, and each plate served as one replicate. For sorted subsets, each replicate PCR was loaded with roughly 190 ng genomic DNA, equivalent to approximately 27,000 T cell genomes. The purified libraries were quantified using a Qubit 3.0 fluorometer, sized with a Bioanalyzer 2100, and then quantified again using the KAPA Library Quantification kit. Every immunoSEQ 96-well plate was sequenced on a separate single-read 150-cycle Illumina NextSeq 550 flow cell. As for the authors' bioinformatics: Because the immunoSEQ output held only junctional sequences and lacked quality scores, the filtering could not match the filtering applied to full-length reads. To assign V/J genes and CDR3, sequences were annotated using PyIR, a Python wrapper for IgBLAST v1.9, with IMGT germline references. Reads were filtered out if the reads had weak V/J assignments (E-value above 1e-6), no CDR3, stop codons, out-of-frame junctions, or ambiguous translated residues. V3J clonotypes were defined as sequences sharing the same inferred V gene, J gene, and CDR3 amino acid sequence. The percentage overlap between two repertoires was calculated by dividing the number of shared unique clonotypes by the size of the smaller repertoire. Richness of each repertoire was evaluated using RTK rarefaction, the Chao1 estimator, and Recon v2.1 estimates of unobserved clonotypes. For all TCRbeta clonotypes obtained by the gDNA method from a few donors, generation probabilities were computed with OLGA. The clones in this table, taken by TCRdb from immuneACCESS, are in-frame only. Not every clone is retained; where verified, under half of the shortfall comes from an unresolved V gene, and the cause of the rest is unknown. D and trimming were read from the DNA, whereas the V and J calls and clone size are those reported in that table. The sample profile shows about 680,000 clones; roughly 72% of them were found once. The leading ten clones occupy around 1.8% of the sample.

Deletion took 4 bases off V and 3 bases off J, with a span of 10 bases between the germline ends. The CDR3, cysteine through phenylalanine, is 13 amino acids long. Of all the DNA, just the CDR3 is kept, 39 bases in frame from base 1. CDR1 SGHAT and CDR2 FQDESV are derived from the germline V gene (reference sequence). Broader findings and caveats from the paper: Compared with non-shared clonotypes, clonotypes shared by all four sorted-subset donors had higher generation probabilities. Naive subsets generally had larger estimated clonotype richness than memory subsets. Pairwise subsampling indicated that sequencing depth was expected to affect the degree of clonotype sharing among donors. Sharing across four donors was observed for approximately 4.6% of naive CD4, under 4% of naive CD8, about 2.3% of memory CD4, and about 0.38% of memory CD8 clonotypes. Rarefaction of sorted-subset datasets indicated incomplete sequencing despite the large sequencing depth. The genetic and exposure-history diversity represented was limited by the small number of donors. Sampling was limited to blood, and TCR repertoires in tissue likely differ from TCR repertoires in blood.

The sequenced material came from memory CD4+ T cells sorted from blood. What the cell subset or site label conveys for this sample: CD45RA-negative fraction. This receptor chain uses TRBV11-1 and TRBJ2-7; the D gene is perhaps TRBD1, on 6 matching bases. The sequence was collected from a woman in her thirties in good health. The sequenced DNA: TGTGCCAGCAGCTCGCTAGGGGGCTACGAGCAGTACTTC. Its coded protein is CASSSLGGYEQYF.